Sequencing of this T cell receptor (beta chain) was carried out in a study of cytomegalovirus exposure and HLA in healthy donors. The wider study: HLA-typed donors contributed some 83 million unique TCRs, which were held in an early data release.

Germline lookup yields CDR1 SGHDN and CDR2 FVKESK. The CDR3 spans 13 residues. Trimming removed 1 base from V and 15 bases from J, with 15 bases in between. Concerning this clone: Its target is unknown.

Study outcomes and limitations: The HLA-A and HLA-B alleles of most subjects were reportedly predicted accurately from TCR beta sequences. A link between a missense DCLRE1C variant and TCR beta V- and J-gene trimming emerged from a later analysis.

The PCR had 60 Vbeta and 13 Jbeta primers. Repertoires were generated with immunoSEQ multiplex PCR, while TCRdb's copy carries only in-frame clones and drops some. Of approximately 100,000 clones listed, about 74% are singletons. The source of this sequence is a male donor in good health and CMV-seronegative. The chain couples TRBV14 to TRBJ1-4, with a tentative D call TRBD1 (5 bases). Sequencing used PBMCs. CDR3 bases: TGTGCCAGCAGCCAAGCTGGCGGGGCGCCTTTGTTTTTT. Translating it yields CASSQAGGAPLFF.